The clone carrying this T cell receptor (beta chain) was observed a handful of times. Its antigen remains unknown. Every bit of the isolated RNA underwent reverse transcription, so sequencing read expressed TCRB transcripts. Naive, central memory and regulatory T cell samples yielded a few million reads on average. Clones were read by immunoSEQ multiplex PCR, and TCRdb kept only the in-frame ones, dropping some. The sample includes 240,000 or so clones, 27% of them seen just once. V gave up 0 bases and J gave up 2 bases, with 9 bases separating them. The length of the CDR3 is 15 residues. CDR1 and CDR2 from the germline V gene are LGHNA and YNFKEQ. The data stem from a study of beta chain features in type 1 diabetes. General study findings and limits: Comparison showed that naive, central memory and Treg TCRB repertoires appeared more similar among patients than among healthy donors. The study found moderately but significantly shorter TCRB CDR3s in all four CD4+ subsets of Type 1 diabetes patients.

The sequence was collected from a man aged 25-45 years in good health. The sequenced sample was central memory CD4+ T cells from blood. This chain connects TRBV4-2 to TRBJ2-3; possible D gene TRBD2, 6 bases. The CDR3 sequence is CASSQDGTLTDTQYF. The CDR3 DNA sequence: TGTGCCAGCAGCCAAGATGGGACTCTCACAGATACGCAGTATTTT.